This TCR beta chain was retrieved from a study of identical twins. This clonotype was recorded a few times. Each donor (without exception) was a healthy Caucasian. TCRdb re-analysed the 5' RACE reads in MiXCR, keeping a single row per CDR3 protein. Of 500,000 or so distinct CDR3 sequences in the sample, over 12% were seen once. CDR1 DFQATT and CDR2 SNEGSKA come from the germline V gene (reference sequence). This CDR3 region has 13 residues. V gave up 6 bases and J gave up 0 bases, with 12 bases separating them. In addition, the sample was reused for a study of yellow fever vaccine responses in identical twins.

This receptor was identified in a woman under 30 in good health. Sequences were obtained from CD4+ T cells sorted from blood. The chain employs TRBV20-1 and TRBJ2-7; D gene unclear. CDR3 coding DNA: TGCAGTGCCGACACAGCATACTCCTACGAGCAGTACTTC. Protein sequence: CSADTAYSYEQYF.